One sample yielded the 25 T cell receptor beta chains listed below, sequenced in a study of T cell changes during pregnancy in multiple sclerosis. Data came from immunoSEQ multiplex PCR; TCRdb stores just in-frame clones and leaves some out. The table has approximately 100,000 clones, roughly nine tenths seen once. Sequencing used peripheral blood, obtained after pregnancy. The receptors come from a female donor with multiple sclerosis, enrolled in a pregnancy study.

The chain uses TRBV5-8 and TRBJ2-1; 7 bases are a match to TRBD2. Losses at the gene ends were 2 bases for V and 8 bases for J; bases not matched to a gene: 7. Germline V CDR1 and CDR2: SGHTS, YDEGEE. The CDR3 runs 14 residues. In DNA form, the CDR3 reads TGTGCCAGCAGCTTAGGACTAGATCAGTATGAGCAGTTCTTC. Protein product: CASSLGLDQYEQFF.

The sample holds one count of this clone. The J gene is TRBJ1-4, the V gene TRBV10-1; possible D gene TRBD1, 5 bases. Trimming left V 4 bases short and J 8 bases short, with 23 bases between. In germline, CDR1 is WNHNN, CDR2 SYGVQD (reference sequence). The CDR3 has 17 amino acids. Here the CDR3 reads CASSAPWGDQAEEKLFF. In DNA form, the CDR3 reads TGCGCCAGCAGTGCTCCCTGGGGGGACCAGGCAGAGGAAAAACTGTTTTTT.

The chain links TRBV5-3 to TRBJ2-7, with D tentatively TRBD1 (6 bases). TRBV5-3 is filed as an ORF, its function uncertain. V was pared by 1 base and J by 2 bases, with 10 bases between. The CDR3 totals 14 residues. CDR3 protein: CARSLTGRPYEQYF. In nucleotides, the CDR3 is TGTGCCAGAAGCTTGACAGGGCGGCCCTACGAGCAGTACTTC.

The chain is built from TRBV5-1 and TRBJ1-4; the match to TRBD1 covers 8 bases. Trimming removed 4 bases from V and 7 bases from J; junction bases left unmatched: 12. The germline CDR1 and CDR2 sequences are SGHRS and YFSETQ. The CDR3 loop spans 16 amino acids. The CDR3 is CASSPRPGQAGEKLFF. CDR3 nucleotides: TGCGCCAGCAGCCCACGGCCGGGACAGGCGGGTGAAAAACTGTTTTTT. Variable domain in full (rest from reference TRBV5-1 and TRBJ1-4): KAGVTQTPRYLIKTRGQQVTLSCSPISGHRSVSWYQQTPGQGLQFLFEYFSETQRNKGNFPGRFSGRQFSNSRSEMNVSTLELGDSALYLCASSPRPGQAGEKLFFGSGTQLSVL.

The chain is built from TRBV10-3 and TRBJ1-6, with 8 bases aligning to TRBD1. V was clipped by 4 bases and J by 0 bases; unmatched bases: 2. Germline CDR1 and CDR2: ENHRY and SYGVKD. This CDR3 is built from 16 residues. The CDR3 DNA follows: TGTGCCATCAGTGGGACAGGGAGCTCCTATAATTCACCCCTCCACTTT. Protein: CAISGTGSSYNSPLHF.

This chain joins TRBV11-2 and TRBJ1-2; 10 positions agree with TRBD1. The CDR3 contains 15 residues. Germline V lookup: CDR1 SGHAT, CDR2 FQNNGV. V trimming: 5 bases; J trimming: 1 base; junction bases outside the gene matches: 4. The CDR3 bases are TGTGCCAGCAGCATAGGACAGGGGGGTAACTATGGCTACACCTTC. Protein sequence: CASSIGQGGNYGYTF.

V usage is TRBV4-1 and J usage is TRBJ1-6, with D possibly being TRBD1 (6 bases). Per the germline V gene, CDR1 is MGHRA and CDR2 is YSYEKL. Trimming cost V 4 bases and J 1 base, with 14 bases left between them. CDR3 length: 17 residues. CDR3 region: CASSRDGGASYNSPLHF. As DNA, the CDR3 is TGCGCCAGCAGCCGAGACGGGGGGGCGTCCTATAATTCACCCCTCCACTTT.

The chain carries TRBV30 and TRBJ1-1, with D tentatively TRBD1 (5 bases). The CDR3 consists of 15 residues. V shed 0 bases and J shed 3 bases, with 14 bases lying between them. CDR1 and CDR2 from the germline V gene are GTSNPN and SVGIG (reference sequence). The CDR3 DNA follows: TGTGCCTGGAGTGTAGGCAGGGCCGGACACACTGAAGCTTTCTTT. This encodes CAWSVGRAGHTEAFF.

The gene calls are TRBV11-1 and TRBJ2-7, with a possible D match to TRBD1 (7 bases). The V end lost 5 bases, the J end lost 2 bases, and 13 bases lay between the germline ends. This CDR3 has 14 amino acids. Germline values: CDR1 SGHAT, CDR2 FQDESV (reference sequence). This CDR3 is CASSLVRGAYEQYF. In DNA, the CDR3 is TGTGCCAGCAGCCTAGTCAGGGGGGCCTACGAGCAGTACTTC. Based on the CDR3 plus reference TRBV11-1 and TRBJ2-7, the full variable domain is EAEVAQSPRYKITEKSQAVAFWCDPISGHATLYWYRQILGQGPELLVQFQDESVVDDSQLPKDRFSAERLKGVDSTLKIQPAELGDSAMYLCASSLVRGAYEQYFGPGTRLTVT.

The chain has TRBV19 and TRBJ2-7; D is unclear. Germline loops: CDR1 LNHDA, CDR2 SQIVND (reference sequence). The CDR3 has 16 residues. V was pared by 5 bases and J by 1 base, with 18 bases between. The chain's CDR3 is CASSLHSVHQSYEQYF. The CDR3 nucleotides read TGTGCCAGTAGTCTTCACAGTGTCCATCAATCCTACGAGCAGTACTTC.

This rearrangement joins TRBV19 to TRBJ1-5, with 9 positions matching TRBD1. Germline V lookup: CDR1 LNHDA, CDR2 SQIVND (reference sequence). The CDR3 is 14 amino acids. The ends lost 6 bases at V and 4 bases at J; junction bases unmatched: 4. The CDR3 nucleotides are TGTGCCAGTAGGACCGACAGGGGGAATCAGCCCCAGCATTTT. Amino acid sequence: CASRTDRGNQPQHF.

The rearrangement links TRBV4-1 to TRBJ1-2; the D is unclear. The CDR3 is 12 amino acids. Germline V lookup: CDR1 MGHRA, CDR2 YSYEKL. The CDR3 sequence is CGSGGDLYGYTF. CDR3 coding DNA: TGCGGAAGCGGTGGTGATTTATATGGCTACACCTTC.

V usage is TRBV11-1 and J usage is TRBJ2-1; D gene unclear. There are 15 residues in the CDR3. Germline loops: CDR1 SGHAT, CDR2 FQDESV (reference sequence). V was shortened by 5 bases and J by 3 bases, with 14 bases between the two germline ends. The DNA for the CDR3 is TGTGCCAGCAGCCCCACTGAACGCCTCTACAATGAGCAGTTCTTC. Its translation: CASSPTERLYNEQFF.

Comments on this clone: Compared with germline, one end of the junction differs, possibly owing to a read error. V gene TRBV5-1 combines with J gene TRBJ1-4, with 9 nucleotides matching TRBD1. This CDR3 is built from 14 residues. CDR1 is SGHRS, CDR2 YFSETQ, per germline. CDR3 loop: CVSSRTGAGEKLFF. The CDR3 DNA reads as TGCGTCAGCAGCCGGACAGGGGCTGGAGAAAAACTGTTTTTT.

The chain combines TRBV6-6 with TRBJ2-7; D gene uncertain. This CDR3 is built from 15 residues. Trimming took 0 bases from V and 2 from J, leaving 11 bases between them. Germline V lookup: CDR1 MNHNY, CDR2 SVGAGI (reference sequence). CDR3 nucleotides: TGTGCCAGCAGTTACTCGAATTTGAGTCCCTACGAGCAGTACTTC. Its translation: CASSYSNLSPYEQYF.

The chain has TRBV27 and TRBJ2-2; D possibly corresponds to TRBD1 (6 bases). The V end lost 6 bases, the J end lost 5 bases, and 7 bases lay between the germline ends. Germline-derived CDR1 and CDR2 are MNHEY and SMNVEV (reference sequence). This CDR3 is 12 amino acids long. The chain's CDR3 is CASSQGTGELFF. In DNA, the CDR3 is TGTGCCAGCAGCCAGGGGACCGGGGAGCTGTTTTTT.

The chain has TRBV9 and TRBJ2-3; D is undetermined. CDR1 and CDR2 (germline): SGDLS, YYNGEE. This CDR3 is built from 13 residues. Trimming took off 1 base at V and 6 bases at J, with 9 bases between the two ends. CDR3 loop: CASSVSRVDTQYF. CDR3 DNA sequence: TGTGCCAGCAGCGTATCACGGGTCGATACGCAGTATTTT.

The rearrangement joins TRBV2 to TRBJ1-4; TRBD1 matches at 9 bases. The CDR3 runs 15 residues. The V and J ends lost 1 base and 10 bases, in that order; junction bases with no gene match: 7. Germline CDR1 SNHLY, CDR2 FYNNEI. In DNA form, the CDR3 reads TGTGCCAGCAGTGAAGAACAGGGGGCCAAAGGAAAACTGTTTTTT. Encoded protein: CASSEEQGAKGKLFF.

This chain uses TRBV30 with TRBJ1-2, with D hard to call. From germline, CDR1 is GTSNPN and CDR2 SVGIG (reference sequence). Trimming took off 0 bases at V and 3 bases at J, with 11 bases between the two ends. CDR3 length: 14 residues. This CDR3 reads CAWSVEDGHYGYTF. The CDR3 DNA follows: TGTGCCTGGAGTGTGGAGGATGGGCACTATGGCTACACCTTC.

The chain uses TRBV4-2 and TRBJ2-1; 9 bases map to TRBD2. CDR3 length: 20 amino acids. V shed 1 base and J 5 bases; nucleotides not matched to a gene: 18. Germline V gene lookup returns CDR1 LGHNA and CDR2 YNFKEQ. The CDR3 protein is CASSQVSAHLVAGGNNEQFF. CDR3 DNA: TGTGCCAGCAGCCAAGTCTCTGCTCATCTCGTGGCGGGGGGGAACAATGAGCAGTTCTTC.

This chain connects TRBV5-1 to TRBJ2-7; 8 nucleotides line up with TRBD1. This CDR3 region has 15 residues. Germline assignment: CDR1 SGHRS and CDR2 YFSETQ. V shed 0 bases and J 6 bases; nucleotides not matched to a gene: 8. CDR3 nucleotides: TGCGCCAGCAGCTTGGTACAGGGGGGATGGGGCGAGCAGTACTTC. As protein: CASSLVQGGWGEQYF.

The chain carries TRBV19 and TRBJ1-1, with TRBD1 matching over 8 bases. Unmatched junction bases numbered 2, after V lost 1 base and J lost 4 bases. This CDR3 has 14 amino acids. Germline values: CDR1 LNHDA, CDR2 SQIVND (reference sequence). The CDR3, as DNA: TGTGCCAGTAGTATAGGACAGGGGCGCACTGAAGCTTTCTTT. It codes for CASSIGQGRTEAFF.

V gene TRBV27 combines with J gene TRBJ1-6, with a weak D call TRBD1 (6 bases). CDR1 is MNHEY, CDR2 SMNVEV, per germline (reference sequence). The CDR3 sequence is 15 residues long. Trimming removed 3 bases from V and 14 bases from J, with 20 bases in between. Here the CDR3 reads CASSFSRDRTNSLHF. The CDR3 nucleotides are TGTGCCAGCAGTTTCAGCCGAGACAGGACCAATTCCCTCCACTTT.

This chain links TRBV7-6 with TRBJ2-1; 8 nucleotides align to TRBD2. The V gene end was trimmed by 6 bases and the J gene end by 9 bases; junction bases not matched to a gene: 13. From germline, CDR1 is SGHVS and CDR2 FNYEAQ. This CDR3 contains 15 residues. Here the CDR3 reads CASRPDGGEFGEQFF. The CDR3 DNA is TGTGCCAGCAGACCCGACGGGGGGGAATTTGGTGAGCAGTTCTTC.

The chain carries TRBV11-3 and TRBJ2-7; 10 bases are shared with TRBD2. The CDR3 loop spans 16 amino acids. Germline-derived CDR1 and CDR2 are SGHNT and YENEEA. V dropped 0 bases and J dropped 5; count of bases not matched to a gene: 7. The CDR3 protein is CASSLEVTSGVHEQYF. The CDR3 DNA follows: TGTGCCAGCAGCTTAGAGGTCACTAGCGGGGTTCACGAGCAGTACTTC. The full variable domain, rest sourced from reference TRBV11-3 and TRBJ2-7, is EAGVVQSPRYKIIEKKQPVAFWCNPISGHNTLYWYLQNLGQGPELLIRYENEEAVDDSQLPKDRFSAERLKGVDSTLKIQPAELGDSAVYLCASSLEVTSGVHEQYFGPGTRLTVT.